This T cell receptor beta chain was captured in a study of control samples from healthy donors and cancer patients (TCRdb year 2020). Library prep was done by the immunoSEQ multiplex PCR assay. TCRdb carries this immuneACCESS record with in-frame sequences only. Its versions omit some clonotypes, under half of them owing to an unresolved V gene in the studies checked, with the rest unexplained. The table for this sample lists some 130,000 clones; around 88% of them were counted only once. The ten biggest clones cover roughly 3.4% of the sample. In the case of this clone: The specificity of this receptor is unknown. Qualities for individual bases were not recorded, and no much larger clone is one base off.

The CDR3, from cysteine to phenylalanine, totals 14 residues. Only the CDR3 portion is preserved as DNA: 42 bases, with reading frame beginning at the first base. Based on the germline V gene (reference sequence), the CDR1 and CDR2 sequences are SEHNR and FQNEAQ. V loses 4 bases at its end and J loses 3 bases; junction bases beyond the gene matches: 3. The rearrangement combines TRBV7-9 with TRBJ1-5; TRBD1 fits 7 bases in the junction. Input material: blood. The sequence was collected from a middle-aged man in good health. The DNA reads as follows: TGTGCCAGCAGCTCGGACAGGTCCAATCAGCCCCAGCATTTT. This codes for CASSSDRSNQPQHF.